Below are 15 T cell receptor beta chains sequenced from a single sample in a study of blood T cell repertoires in COVID-19. Clones were read by immunoSEQ multiplex PCR, and TCRdb kept only the in-frame ones, dropping some. The repertoire holds 250,000 to 300,000 clones, with approximately 85% as singletons. The specimen was peripheral blood. These receptor sequences come from a man aged 50-59 years with active or convalescent COVID-19.

V usage is TRBV19 and J usage is TRBJ2-5, with 10 bases that match TRBD1. The CDR3 has 15 amino acids. The germline gives CDR1 LNHDA, CDR2 SQIVND (reference sequence). Trimming took 3 bases from V and 8 from J; bases not matched to a gene: 9. The CDR3 spells CASSIAGQGGDTQYF. CDR3 in DNA: TGTGCCAGTAGTATTGCTGGACAGGGGGGGGATACCCAGTACTTC. Supplemented by reference TRBV19 and TRBJ2-5, the full variable domain reads DGGITQSPKYLFRKEGQNVTLSCEQNLNHDAMYWYRQDPGQGLRLIYYSQIVNDFQKGDIAEGYSVSREKKESFPLTVTSAQKNPTAFYLCASSIAGQGGDTQYFGPGTRLLVL.

This chain uses TRBV28 with TRBJ2-7, with 8 nucleotides matching TRBD2. CDR3 length equals 16 residues. Looked up from germline, CDR1 is MDHEN and CDR2 is SYDVKM. J was trimmed by 2 bases and V by 6 bases; bases with no gene match: 12. The CDR3 DNA is TGTGCCAGCAGCTCTCACCATAGCGGGGCCCCCTACGAGCAGTACTTC. Translation: CASSSHHSGAPYEQYF.

The V gene is TRBV6-4, the J gene TRBJ2-4; D might be TRBD2 (5 bases). Germline V gene data show CDR1 as MRHNA and CDR2 as SNTAGT. The CDR3 sequence is 15 residues long. Trimming shortened V by 7 bases and J by 6 bases, and 19 bases separated the two germline ends. CDR3 loop: CASTPEEGERNIQYF. For the CDR3, the DNA is TGTGCCAGCACGCCAGAAGAGGGCGAACGAAACATTCAGTACTTC.

The chain links TRBV3-1 (or the pseudogene TRBV3-2) to TRBJ2-3; D may be TRBD2 (6 bases). V gave up 5 bases and J gave up 3 bases, with 9 bases separating them. This CDR3 region has 13 residues. Per germline, CDR1 LGHDT and CDR2 YNNKEL (reference sequence). The CDR3 here is CASSARGTDTQYF. CDR3 in DNA: TGTGCCAGCAGCGCGCGGGGTACAGATACGCAGTATTTT.

This chain connects TRBV29-1 to TRBJ2-7, with D unresolved. Germline assignment: CDR1 SQVTM and CDR2 ANQGSEA. Trimming took off 1 base at V and 2 bases at J, with 9 bases between the two ends. This CDR3 is 13 amino acids long. The CDR3 nucleotides read TGCAGCGTTGAAGTCTCTCCCGCCTACGAGCAGTACTTC. Protein: CSVEVSPAYEQYF.

The chain joins TRBV4-2 to TRBJ1-4; no clear D gene. This CDR3 is 15 amino acids long. Germline V lookup: CDR1 LGHNA, CDR2 YNFKEQ. V shed 4 bases and J shed 5 bases, with 14 bases lying between them. The CDR3, as DNA: TGTGCCAGCAGCCCACGGACGGGAGGAAATGAAAAACTGTTTTTT. Translated, it gives CASSPRTGGNEKLFF.

This chain uses TRBV27 with TRBJ2-1, with 8 bases fitting TRBD2. This CDR3 comprises 15 residues. With 7 bases clipped from V and 5 bases from J, the junction kept 10 bases outside the gene matches. Per germline, CDR1 MNHEY and CDR2 SMNVEV (reference sequence). The CDR3 bases are TGTGCCAGCACCCAGAGGCTAGCGGGCAACAATGAGCAGTTCTTC. Its translation is CASTQRLAGNNEQFF.

The chain joins TRBV6-7 to TRBJ1-5, with 8 bases lining up with TRBD1. TRBV6-7 is an ORF; its function is uncertain. V was pared by 4 bases and J by 4 bases, with 6 bases of the junction left unmatched. CDR3 length: 15 residues. Here the CDR3 reads CASSSGRGPNQPQHF. The DNA of the CDR3 is TGTGCCAGCAGTTCTGGCAGGGGGCCTAATCAGCCCCAGCATTTT.

The rearrangement joins TRBV2 to TRBJ2-5; 12 bases map to TRBD2. Germline loops: CDR1 SNHLY, CDR2 FYNNEI. The CDR3 contains 15 residues. V shed 5 bases, J shed 7 bases, and the junction held 8 bases outside the gene matches. The CDR3 loop is CASSPTSGSLGTQYF. In DNA form, the CDR3 reads TGTGCCAGCAGTCCGACTAGCGGGAGTTTGGGGACCCAGTACTTC.

V and J are TRBV4-1 and TRBJ2-1; TRBD2 matches 12 bases. Trimming cost V 4 bases and J 8 bases; bases outside gene matches: 12. The CDR3 sequence is 17 residues long. Germline V gene lookup returns CDR1 MGHRA and CDR2 YSYEKL. In DNA, the CDR3 is TGCGCCAGCAGCCCCACGACTAGCGGGAGACGAGGCTATGAGCAGTTCTTC. Its translation is CASSPTTSGRRGYEQFF.

This clone has only one observation. The genes are TRBV28 and TRBJ2-2; TRBD1 matches 8 bases. The germline gives CDR1 MDHEN, CDR2 SYDVKM. Losses at the gene ends were 6 bases for V and 8 bases for J; bases not matched to a gene: 11. The CDR3 extends over 15 amino acids. The CDR3 DNA follows: TGTGCCAGCAGGCCGGGACAGGCTAGCCGAGGGGAGCTGTTTTTT. Protein: CASRPGQASRGELFF.

The chain joins TRBV25-1 to TRBJ1-2; D call uncertain. The CDR3 covers 13 residues. Trimming stripped 3 bases from V and 1 base from J, with 6 bases between. Germline lookup yields CDR1 MGHDK and CDR2 SYGVNS. Here the CDR3 DNA reads TGTGCCAGCAGTGACGCAGATAACTATGGCTACACCTTC. Residues: CASSDADNYGYTF.

The gene calls are TRBV9 and TRBJ1-1; TRBD1 matches 9 bases. V trimming: 0 bases; J trimming: 5 bases; junction bases outside the gene matches: 2. From germline, CDR1 is SGDLS and CDR2 YYNGEE. This CDR3 region has 14 residues. This chain's CDR3 is CASSVGDRATEAFF. The CDR3 region has the DNA TGTGCCAGCAGCGTAGGGGACAGGGCGACTGAAGCTTTCTTT.

The gene calls are TRBV3-1 (or the pseudogene TRBV3-2) and TRBJ1-5; D is possibly TRBD1 (5 bases). Germline CDR1 LGHDT, CDR2 YNNKEL (reference sequence). The V and J ends lost 2 bases and 5 bases respectively, with 7 bases between them. There are 13 residues in the CDR3. CDR3 coding DNA: TGTGCCAGCAGCCAACAGGGTTATCAGCCCCAGCATTTT. Translated, it gives CASSQQGYQPQHF.

This chain uses TRBV5-1 with TRBJ2-7; possible D gene TRBD1, 5 bases. CDR3 size: 13 residues. Between the trimmed V and J ends, which lost 3 bases and 2 bases, there was a span of 9 bases. CDR1 is SGHRS, CDR2 YFSETQ, per germline. Here the CDR3 reads CASSSGQPYEQYF. DNA for the CDR3: TGCGCCAGCAGCTCTGGACAACCCTACGAGCAGTACTTC.